The sequence of this T cell receptor (beta chain) was determined in a study of T cell repertoires in cytomegalovirus infection. The wider study: CMV epitopes, recently identified HLA-C-restricted and well-studied HLA-B-restricted, were used. Public TCR beta signature analysis indicated the presence of both CMV infection and matching HLA type. Study-wide results and limits: The cumulative frequency of public TCR beta families identified carriers of CMV plus the relevant HLA. Clonotype analysis showed dominance of the ex vivo response by HLA-C-restricted CMV-specific TCR beta clonotypes.

One entry per CDR3 protein, called by TCRdb with MiXCR from the reads. The sample records around 430,000 distinct CDR3 sequences, roughly 43% being singletons. Details on this clonotype: Its antigen remains unknown.

Trimming shortened V by 1 base and J by 1 base, and 16 bases separated the two germline ends. The germline CDR1 and CDR2 sequences are SGHAT and FQNNGV. There are 17 residues in the CDR3. The TCR comes from a human donor in good health (CMV status not recorded). Some clones in this sample may be carry-over from other donors' samples. The V call is TRBV11-2, the J call TRBJ2-5; a weak D match, TRBD2 (7 bases). Source: cultured PBMCs, taken from culture after CMV antigen stimulation. DNA of the CDR3: TGTGCCAGCAGCTTAGGGAGGCGGGGGCCTTTCCAAGAGACCCAGTACTTC. This translates into CASSLGRRGPFQETQYF.